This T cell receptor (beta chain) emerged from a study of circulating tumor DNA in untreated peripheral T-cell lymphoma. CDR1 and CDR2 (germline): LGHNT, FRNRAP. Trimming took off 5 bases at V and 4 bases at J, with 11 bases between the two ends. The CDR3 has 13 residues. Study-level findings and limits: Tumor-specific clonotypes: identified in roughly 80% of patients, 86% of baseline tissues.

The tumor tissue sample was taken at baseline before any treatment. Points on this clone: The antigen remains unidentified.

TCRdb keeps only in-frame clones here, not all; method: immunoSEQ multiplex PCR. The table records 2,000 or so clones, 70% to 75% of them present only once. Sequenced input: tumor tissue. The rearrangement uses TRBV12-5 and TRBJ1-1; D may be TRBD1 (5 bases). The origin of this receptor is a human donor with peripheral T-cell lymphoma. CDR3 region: CASGPDRATEAFF. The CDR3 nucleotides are TGTGCTAGTGGTCCCGACAGAGCCACTGAAGCTTTCTTT.